The source of this T cell receptor (beta chain) is a study of OX40 agonist ivuxolimab in advanced cancers. Points from the study as a whole: At 0.1 to 3.0 mg/kg and by week 6, CD4+ and CD8+ T cells in the blood had expanded clonally.

Data came from immunoSEQ multiplex PCR; TCRdb stores just in-frame clones and leaves some out. The data contain 75,000 to 95,000 clones, more than 80% of them singletons. The CDR3 length is 14 residues. Deletions cut 7 bases from V and 1 base from J, with 12 bases between. In germline, CDR1 is MDHEN, CDR2 SYDVKM. Of note for this clone: Its cognate antigen is unknown.

Blood specimens came from baseline, cycle 4 day 1, and cycle 7 day 1. The gene calls are TRBV28 and TRBJ2-3, with no clear D. The clonotype comes from an adult with an advanced solid tumor such as melanoma, head and neck, liver or kidney cancer. The material sequenced was CD4+ or CD8+ T cells sorted from blood, taken in a trial of the OX40 agonist ivuxolimab. The DNA for the CDR3 is TGTGCCAGCACCCCTCGGGCCGGCACAGATACGCAGTATTTT. Translation: CASTPRAGTDTQYF.